The 5 T cell receptor beta chains in this list originate from one sample, sequenced in a study of T cells expressing NK-cell markers. For each CDR3 protein, TCRdb gives one entry from its re-call of the 5' RACE reads, without DNA. The sample totals some 140,000 distinct CDR3 sequences. The sequenced sample consisted of blood T cells: a sorted CD56 or NKG2C T cell subset, CD4+ or CD8+ T cells, or bulk PBMC T cells (not recorded which). The receptors originated from a woman between 50 and 59 years old in good health.

The genes are TRBV2 and TRBJ2-3. The germline V gene encodes CDR1 SNHLY and CDR2 FYNNEI. The CDR3 sequence is 14 residues long. This chain's CDR3 is CASSGNGGADTQYF.

This chain links TRBV6-2 or TRBV6-3 with TRBJ2-3; the D gene TCRdb calls, TRBD1, cannot be checked with no DNA. The CDR3 runs 14 residues. Germline V CDR1 and CDR2: MNHEY, SVGEGT. CDR3 region: CASSYVGTTDTQYF.

V gene TRBV12-3 or TRBV12-4 combines with J gene TRBJ2-5; TCRdb indicates TRBD2, and absent DNA this call remains unverified. The CDR3 contains 18 residues. This CDR3 is CASRETSGRVRYQETQYF.

The V and J genes are TRBV7-9 and TRBJ2-1; TCRdb lists TRBD2, though no DNA is available to test this call. CDR3 length: 12 residues. The germline gives CDR1 SEHNR, CDR2 FQNEAQ (reference sequence). The CDR3 spells CASGGLGNEQFF.

This rearrangement joins TRBV6-5 to TRBJ1-6; TCRdb gives TRBD1 as the D gene, but with no DNA this cannot be confirmed. This CDR3 is built from 15 residues. Germline values: CDR1 MNHEY, CDR2 SVGAGI. CDR3 loop: CASSYSMGRISPLHF.